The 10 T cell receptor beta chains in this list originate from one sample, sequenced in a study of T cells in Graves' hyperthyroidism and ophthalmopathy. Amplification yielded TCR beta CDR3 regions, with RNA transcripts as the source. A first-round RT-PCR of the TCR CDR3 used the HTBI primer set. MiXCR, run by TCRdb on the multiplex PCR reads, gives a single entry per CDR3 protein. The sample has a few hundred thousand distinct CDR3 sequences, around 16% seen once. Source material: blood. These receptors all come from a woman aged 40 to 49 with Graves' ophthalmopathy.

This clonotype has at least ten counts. The CDR3 loop reads CASSLPGQGIGDTQYF. The CDR3 nucleotides are TGTGCCAGCAGTTTACCGGGACAGGGGATTGGCGATACGCAGTATTTT. The genes are TRBV28 and TRBJ2-3; 10 bases align to TRBD1. There are 16 residues in the CDR3. Looked up from germline, CDR1 is MDHEN and CDR2 is SYDVKM. V was clipped by 2 bases and J by 6 bases; unmatched bases: 8.

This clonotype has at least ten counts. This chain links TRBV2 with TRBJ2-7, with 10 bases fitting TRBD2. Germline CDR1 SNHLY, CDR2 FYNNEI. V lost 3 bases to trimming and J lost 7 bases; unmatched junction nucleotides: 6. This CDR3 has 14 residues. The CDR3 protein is CASSDQLAGVEQYF. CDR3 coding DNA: TGTGCCAGCAGTGATCAGCTAGCGGGAGTGGAGCAGTACTTC.

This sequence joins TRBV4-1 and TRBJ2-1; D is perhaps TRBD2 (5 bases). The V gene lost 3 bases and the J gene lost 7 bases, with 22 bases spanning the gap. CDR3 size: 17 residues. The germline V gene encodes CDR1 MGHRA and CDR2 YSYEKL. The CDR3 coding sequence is TGCGCCAGCAGCCAGGGCCCCCCAGGACTGGACGGTAATGAGCAGTTCTTC. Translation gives CASSQGPPGLDGNEQFF.

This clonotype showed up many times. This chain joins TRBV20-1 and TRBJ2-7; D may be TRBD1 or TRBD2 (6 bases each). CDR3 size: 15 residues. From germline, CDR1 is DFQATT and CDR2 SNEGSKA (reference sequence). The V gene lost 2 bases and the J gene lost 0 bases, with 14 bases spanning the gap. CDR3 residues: CSARHPGDTSYEQYF. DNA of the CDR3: TGCAGTGCTAGACACCCGGGGGACACCTCCTACGAGCAGTACTTC.

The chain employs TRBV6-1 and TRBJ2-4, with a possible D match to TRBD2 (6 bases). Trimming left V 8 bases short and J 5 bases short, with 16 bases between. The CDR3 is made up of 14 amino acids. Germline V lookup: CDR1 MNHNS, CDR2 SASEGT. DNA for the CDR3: TGTGCCAGCCTACCGGAGGGGCCGGAAAACATTCAGTACTTC. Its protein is CASLPEGPENIQYF.

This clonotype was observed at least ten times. CDR3 nucleotides: TGCGCCAGCAGCTCCGGGGAGACGGGGAATTCACCCCTCCACTTT. Amino acids: CASSSGETGNSPLHF. The rearrangement joins TRBV5-1 to TRBJ1-6; D call uncertain. Germline-derived CDR1 and CDR2 are SGHRS and YFSETQ. The CDR3 runs to 15 residues. The V gene lost 3 bases and the J gene lost 7 bases, with 14 bases spanning the gap.

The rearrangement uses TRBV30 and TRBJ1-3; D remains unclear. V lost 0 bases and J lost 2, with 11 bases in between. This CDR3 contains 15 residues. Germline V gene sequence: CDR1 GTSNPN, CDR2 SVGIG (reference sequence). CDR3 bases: TGTGCCTGGAGTGTCGGACCGTCGACTGGAAACACCATATATTTT. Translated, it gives CAWSVGPSTGNTIYF.

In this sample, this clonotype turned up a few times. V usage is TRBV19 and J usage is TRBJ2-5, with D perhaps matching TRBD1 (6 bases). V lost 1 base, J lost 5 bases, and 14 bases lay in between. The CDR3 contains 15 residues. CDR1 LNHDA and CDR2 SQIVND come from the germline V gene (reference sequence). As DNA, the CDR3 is TGTGCCAGTAGTATAGCGTGGGGGCACGGGGAGACCCAGTACTTC. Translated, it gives CASSIAWGHGETQYF. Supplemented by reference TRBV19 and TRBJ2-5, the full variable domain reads DGGITQSPKYLFRKEGQNVTLSCEQNLNHDAMYWYRQDPGQGLRLIYYSQIVNDFQKGDIAEGYSVSREKKESFPLTVTSAQKNPTAFYLCASSIAWGHGETQYFGPGTRLLVL.

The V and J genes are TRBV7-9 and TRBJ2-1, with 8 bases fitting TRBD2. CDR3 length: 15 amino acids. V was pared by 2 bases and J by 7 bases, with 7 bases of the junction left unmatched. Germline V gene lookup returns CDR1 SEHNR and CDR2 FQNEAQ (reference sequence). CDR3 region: CASSLIAGSGNEQFF. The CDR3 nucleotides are TGTGCCAGCAGCTTAATAGCGGGGTCTGGGAATGAGCAGTTCTTC. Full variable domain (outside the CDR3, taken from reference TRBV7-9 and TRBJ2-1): DTGVSQNPRHKITKRGQNVTFRCDPISEHNRLYWYRQTLGQGPEFLTYFQNEAQLEKSRLLSDRFSAERPKGSFSTLEIQRTEQGDSAMYLCASSLIAGSGNEQFFGPGTRLTVL.

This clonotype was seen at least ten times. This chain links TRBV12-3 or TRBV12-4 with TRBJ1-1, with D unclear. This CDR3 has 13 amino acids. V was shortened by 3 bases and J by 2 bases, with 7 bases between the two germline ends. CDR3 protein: CASSFGYNTEAFF. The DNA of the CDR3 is TGTGCCAGCAGTTTCGGGTACAACACTGAAGCTTTCTTT.